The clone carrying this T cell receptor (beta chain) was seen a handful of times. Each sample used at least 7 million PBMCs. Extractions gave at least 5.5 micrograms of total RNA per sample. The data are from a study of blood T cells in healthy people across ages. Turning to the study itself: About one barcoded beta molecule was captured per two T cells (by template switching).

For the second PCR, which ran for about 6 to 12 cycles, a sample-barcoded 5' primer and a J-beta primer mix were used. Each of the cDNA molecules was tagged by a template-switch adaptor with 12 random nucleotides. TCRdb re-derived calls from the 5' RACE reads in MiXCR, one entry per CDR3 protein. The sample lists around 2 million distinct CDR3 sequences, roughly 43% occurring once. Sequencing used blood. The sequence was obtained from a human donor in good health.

The CDR3 loop is CASSPGTGWTRGYTF. The CDR3 DNA is TGTGCCAGCAGCCCCGGGACAGGGTGGACTCGTGGCTACACCTTC. The chain recombines TRBV11-2 with TRBJ1-2; TRBD1 agrees at 9 bases. CDR1 is SGHAT, CDR2 FQNNGV, per germline. The V and J ends lost 5 bases and 7 bases, in that order; junction bases with no gene match: 11. This CDR3 contains 15 residues.